Given below is one TCR beta chain in context. The V gene's germline CDR1 is MDHEN and CDR2 SYDVKM. The junction had 5 bases not matched to a gene; V was cut back by 11 bases and J by 5 bases. This CDR3 is built from 13 residues. The entry originates in a study of control samples from healthy donors and cancer patients. Clones were sequenced by immunoSEQ multiplex PCR, and TCRdb holds only the in-frame ones, with some missing. The sample carries fewer than 90,000 clones, around 87% recorded once. V is TRBV28 and J is TRBJ1-6; TRBD1 agrees at 8 bases. The sequence came from a man aged 50 to 59 in good health. Material: blood. The CDR3 region has the DNA TGTGCCTCCAGGGGGCGAAATAATTCACCCCTCCACTTT. Amino acids: CASRGRNNSPLHF.